The 18 T cell receptor beta chains presented below share a single source sample, sequenced in a study of blood T cell repertoires in COVID-19 (dated by TCRdb to between 2020 and 2021). The library was generated by the immunoSEQ multiplex PCR assay. The clones in this table, taken by TCRdb from immuneACCESS, are in-frame only. Not every clone is retained; where verified, under half of the shortfall comes from an unresolved V gene, and the cause of the rest is unknown. The sample contains about 210,000 clones, around nine tenths of them found a single time. The ten most abundant clones make up 6.2% of the sample. Sequencing was performed on peripheral blood. The receptors come from a man between 60 and 75 years old who had recovered from COVID-19.

This rearrangement joins TRBV28 to TRBJ2-7; 9 positions agree with TRBD1. Germline CDR1 is MDHEN and CDR2 is SYDVKM. CDR3 size: 14 residues. V dropped 8 bases and J dropped 6; count of bases not matched to a gene: 11. DNA for the CDR3: TGTGCCAGCCAGGGCGGGACAGGGAGAGGCGAGCAGTACTTC. Amino acids: CASQGGTGRGEQYF.

The rearrangement joins TRBV30 to TRBJ1-6; the match to TRBD1 covers 7 bases. The CDR3 is made up of 16 amino acids. CDR1 is GTSNPN, CDR2 SVGIG, per germline (reference sequence). V shed 3 bases and J 4 bases; nucleotides not matched to a gene: 9. The DNA for the CDR3 is TGTGCCTGGAGACCCCTCCTACAGGGGTATAATTCACCCCTCCACTTT. Translated, it gives CAWRPLLQGYNSPLHF.

The gene calls are TRBV7-2 and TRBJ2-6; D call uncertain. Per the germline V gene, CDR1 is SGHTA and CDR2 is FQGNSA. The CDR3 covers 15 residues. Trimming took off 3 bases at V and 0 bases at J, with 6 bases between the two ends. CDR3 protein: CASSFSLSGANVLTF. CDR3 nucleotide sequence: TGTGCCAGCAGCTTTAGCCTCTCTGGGGCCAACGTCCTGACTTTC.

V gene TRBV5-1 combines with J gene TRBJ2-7; D perhaps matches TRBD2 (5 bases). Per the germline V gene, CDR1 is SGHRS and CDR2 is YFSETQ. V was shortened by 0 bases and J by 6 bases, with 10 bases between the two germline ends. CDR3 length: 13 amino acids. In nucleotides, the CDR3 is TGCGCCAGCAGCTTGGGAGGGATCTTCGAGCAGTACTTC. The encoded protein is CASSLGGIFEQYF.

This rearrangement joins TRBV20-1 to TRBJ2-5; 9 bases match TRBD2. Germline V gives CDR1 DFQATT, CDR2 SNEGSKA (reference sequence). The CDR3 spans 14 residues. The V gene end was trimmed by 3 bases and the J gene end by 1 base; junction bases not matched to a gene: 3. The CDR3 sequence: CSASLGLAQETQYF. The DNA for the CDR3 is TGCAGTGCTAGTTTGGGACTAGCCCAAGAGACCCAGTACTTC.

A remark on this clone: An end of the junction does not agree with germline; a read error may underlie this. This sequence joins TRBV5-4 and TRBJ2-7; 8 nucleotides line up with TRBD1. The CDR3 has 15 amino acids. Germline values: CDR1 SGHNT, CDR2 YYREEE (reference sequence). The CDR3 bases are TGTGCCAGCAGCGCCAGACAGGGGCTTTCCTCCGAGCAGTACTTC. Translating gives CASSARQGLSSEQYF.

The chain carries TRBV2 and TRBJ2-1; 7 bases align to TRBD1. After removal of 7 bases from V and 0 bases from J, the junction contained 12 bases not matched to a gene. Germline lookup yields CDR1 SNHLY and CDR2 FYNNEI. This CDR3 has 17 amino acids. For the CDR3, the DNA is TGTGCCAGCATTCCGGGACAGACTAAAAGCTCCTACAATGAGCAGTTCTTC. This gives the protein CASIPGQTKSSYNEQFF.

The chain recombines TRBV19 with TRBJ1-2; 8 bases are a match to TRBD1. Germline V gives CDR1 LNHDA, CDR2 SQIVND (reference sequence). Trimming took 4 bases from V and 3 from J; bases not matched to a gene: 13. CDR3 size: 17 residues. CDR3 residues: CASSTPEAGGAYYGYTF. The CDR3 nucleotides are TGTGCCAGTAGTACCCCCGAGGCAGGGGGCGCGTACTATGGCTACACCTTC.

This clone was picked up a small number of times. The CDR3 sequence: CASSYSDRDQKYF. The CDR3 DNA follows: TGCGCCAGCAGCTACTCCGACAGGGACCAGAAGTACTTC. This sequence joins TRBV5-1 and TRBJ2-7, with 7 bases aligning to TRBD1. V was pared by 3 bases and J by 11 bases, with 11 bases of the junction left unmatched. The germline gives CDR1 SGHRS, CDR2 YFSETQ. The CDR3 runs 13 residues.

The J gene is TRBJ2-1, the V gene TRBV4-3; tentative D call: TRBD1 (7 bases). The V end was cut by 0 bases, the J end by 2 bases, with 11 bases between. CDR3 length: 16 residues. Germline loops: CDR1 LGHNA, CDR2 YSLEER. The CDR3 DNA follows: TGCGCCAGCAGCCAAGATGGAGGGGGCGCCTACAATGAGCAGTTCTTC. Residues: CASSQDGGGAYNEQFF.

The chain is built from TRBV5-4 and TRBJ2-1; 11 bases fit TRBD2. The ends lost 4 bases at V and 4 bases at J; junction bases unmatched: 7. In germline, CDR1 is SGHNT, CDR2 YYREEE (reference sequence). This CDR3 region has 16 residues. CDR3 sequence reads: CASSASLAGGYNEQFF. The DNA of the CDR3 is TGTGCCAGCAGCGCGAGCCTAGCGGGGGGTTACAATGAGCAGTTCTTC. The full variable domain, its missing parts supplied by reference TRBV5-4 and TRBJ2-1, is ETGVTQSPTHLIKTRGQQVTLRCSSQSGHNTVSWYQQALGQGPQFIFQYYREEENGRGNFPPRFSGLQFPNYSSELNVNALELDDSALYLCASSASLAGGYNEQFFGPGTRLTVL.

The J gene is TRBJ1-3, the V gene TRBV6-1, with D possibly matching TRBD1 (5 bases). Germline assignment: CDR1 MNHNS and CDR2 SASEGT. CDR3 length: 15 residues. V lost 3 bases, J lost 0 bases, and 9 bases lay in between. This CDR3 reads CASSDQGPSGNTIYF. For the CDR3, the DNA is TGTGCCAGCAGTGATCAGGGCCCCTCTGGAAACACCATATATTTT.

The chain links TRBV4-2 to TRBJ1-2, with 12 bases aligning to TRBD1. The V and J ends lost 4 bases and 4 bases, in that order; junction bases with no gene match: 4. This CDR3 spans 15 amino acids. The V gene's germline CDR1 is LGHNA and CDR2 YNFKEQ. CDR3 sequence (DNA): TGTGCCAGCAGCCCGGGACAGGGGGCTAGCTATGGCTACACCTTC. Translated: CASSPGQGASYGYTF.

The chain links TRBV9 to TRBJ2-7; TRBD2 might be the D (6 bases). Germline loops: CDR1 SGDLS, CDR2 YYNGEE. The CDR3 has 17 amino acids. V shed 0 bases and J shed 2 bases, with 18 bases lying between them. DNA of the CDR3: TGTGCCAGCAGCGTAGGCAGGCCGGCGGGATTGGCCTACGAGCAGTACTTC. Protein: CASSVGRPAGLAYEQYF.

This clone appeared once. This chain uses TRBV27 with TRBJ2-5; possibly TRBD2 for D (6 bases). Per the germline V gene, CDR1 is MNHEY and CDR2 is SMNVEV (reference sequence). The V and J ends lost 1 base and 6 bases respectively, with 9 bases between them. The CDR3 is 13 residues long. CDR3 nucleotides: TGTGCCAGCAGTTTATGGGGGGAAAAGACCCAGTACTTC. This sequence encodes CASSLWGEKTQYF.

The rearrangement joins TRBV9 to TRBJ2-2, with 10 bases that match TRBD2. Losses at the gene ends were 0 bases for V and 2 bases for J; bases not matched to a gene: 4. The CDR3 contains 17 residues. Germline lookup yields CDR1 SGDLS and CDR2 YYNGEE. CDR3 region: CASSVASSGGNTGELFF. Here the CDR3 DNA reads TGTGCCAGCAGCGTAGCTTCTAGCGGGGGAAACACCGGGGAGCTGTTTTTT.

The rearrangement links TRBV29-1 to TRBJ2-2; no reliable D call. Germline-derived CDR1 and CDR2 are SQVTM and ANQGSEA. This CDR3 region has 13 residues. V lost 4 bases and J lost 3, with 9 bases in between. The CDR3 coding sequence is TGCAGCGTTGGCCTGAGTTACACCGGGGAGCTGTTTTTT. This codes for CSVGLSYTGELFF.

V is TRBV12-3 or TRBV12-4 and J is TRBJ1-2; 7 nucleotides match TRBD1. V gave up 4 bases and J gave up 5 bases; unmatched junction bases: 4. The CDR3 length is 13 residues. DNA for the CDR3: TGTGCCAGCAGTTCCTCAGGGGGTTATGGCTACACCTTC. Translation: CASSSSGGYGYTF.